This T cell receptor (beta chain) was sequenced in a study of cytomegalovirus exposure and HLA in healthy donors. Germline V gene sequence: CDR1 SGHNT, CDR2 YENEEA. The V and J ends lost 6 bases and 5 bases, in that order; junction bases with no gene match: 8. CDR3 size: 15 residues. The validation cohort, a group of more than 95 subjects, included the donors and was separate from the approximately 650-subject first cohort. Sequenced by immunoSEQ multiplex PCR; TCRdb stores in-frame clones only, minus some. The sample lists 250,000 or so clones; 80% to 90% were seen once. Sequencing was performed on PBMCs. V is TRBV11-3 and J is TRBJ2-7; 12 nucleotides agree with TRBD1. This receptor was identified in a man aged 18 to 30 in good health and CMV-seronegative. The CDR3 spells CASSKTGTGGHEQYF. As DNA, the CDR3 is TGTGCCAGCAGTAAAACCGGGACAGGGGGCCACGAGCAGTACTTC. Supplemented by reference TRBV11-3 and TRBJ2-7, the full variable domain reads EAGVVQSPRYKIIEKKQPVAFWCNPISGHNTLYWYLQNLGQGPELLIRYENEEAVDDSQLPKDRFSAERLKGVDSTLKIQPAELGDSAVYLCASSKTGTGGHEQYFGPGTRLTVT.